The rows below give T cell receptor beta chains drawn from one sample of a study of blood T cell repertoires in COVID-19. Sequencing used immunoSEQ multiplex PCR; TCRdb keeps in-frame clones, though not all of them. Of some 130,000 clones in the sample, around 77% were seen once. The sample consisted of peripheral blood. Receptors originate from a human donor in a cohort sampled during active COVID-19. CDR3s include the opening cysteine and the closing phenylalanine or tryptophan. The D gene is left open where the match is weak. For some rows the clone size is stated as once, few or many, or as a class when expanded; others skip it.

V	D	J	size	DNA	CDR3
TRBV27	TRBD1	TRBJ1-1	.	TGTGCCAGCAGTCCCGGGACAGCGAACACTGAAGCTTTCTTT	CASSPGTANTEAFF
TRBV4-1	.	TRBJ1-6	many	TGCGCCAGCAGCCAAGATGTAGGGACTACTTCACCCCTCCACTTT	CASSQDVGTTSPLHF
TRBV19	TRBD2	TRBJ2-1	.	TGTGCCAGTAGTATTATCAGCGGGAGCTCCTACAATGAGCAGTTCTTC	CASSIISGSSYNEQFF
TRBV5-1	.	TRBJ1-6	few	TGCGCCAGCAGCTTGGAGAGAAACTCACCCCTCCACTTT	CASSLERNSPLHF
TRBV21-1	.	TRBJ1-5	.	TGTGCCAGCAGCAAAGGACAGGGGGTTGGGGGACCGGGCGATCAGCCCCAGCATTTT	CASSKGQGVGGPGDQPQHF
TRBV11-2	TRBD1	TRBJ1-1	.	TGTGCCAGCAGCTCCCTGGGACAGCGGCTTCCAGGGGGCACTGAAGCTTTCTTT	CASSSLGQRLPGGTEAFF
TRBV18	.	TRBJ2-7	once	TGTGCCAGCTCACCCTCCGGGTACTACGAGCAGTACTTC	CASSPSGYYEQYF
TRBV12-3/TRBV12-4	TRBD1	TRBJ1-1	.	TGTGCCAGCAGGACAGGGGGAAGAACTGAAGCTTTCTTT	CASRTGGRTEAFF
TRBV12-3/TRBV12-4	.	TRBJ1-1	.	TGTGCCAGCAGACTTGGCCAGGGGACTGAAGCTTTCTTT	CASRLGQGTEAFF
TRBV27	TRBD2	TRBJ2-3	.	TGTGCCAGCAGTTTATCAGCCCCTCAGGGACTAGCCGGGACAGATACGCAGTATTTT	CASSLSAPQGLAGTDTQYF
TRBV6-5	TRBD1	TRBJ2-7	.	TGTGCCAGCAGGCAAAAACAGGGGAGCTCCTACGAGCAGTACTTC	CASRQKQGSSYEQYF
TRBV29-1	.	TRBJ2-3	.	TGCAGCGCTGGGCCCCTCGGGGGATGGGGAGATACGCAGTATTTT	CSAGPLGGWGDTQYF
TRBV6-5	TRBD1	TRBJ1-5	.	TGTGCCAGCAGTCGGACAGGGCCCAATCAGCCCCAGCATTTT	CASSRTGPNQPQHF
TRBV2	.	TRBJ1-2	.	TGTGCCAGCAGTGAAGTGCGAGGAAATGGCTACACCTTC	CASSEVRGNGYTF
TRBV5-5	TRBD2	TRBJ2-3	once	TGTGCCAGCAGCTCCTTAACGACTAGCGGGGGGGCTCCAGATACGCAGTATTTT	CASSSLTTSGGAPDTQYF
TRBV28	.	TRBJ2-3	.	TGTGCCAGCACTGTGGCACCGAGCACAGATACGCAGTATTTT	CASTVAPSTDTQYF
TRBV9	TRBD2	TRBJ2-3	.	TGTGCCAGCAACGCCCTCGGGGGGACCAATACGCAGTATTTT	CASNALGGTNTQYF
TRBV3-1/TRBV3-2	.	TRBJ1-1	.	TGTGCCAGCAGCCAAACGGGACAAGGACGGACTGAAGCTTTCTTT	CASSQTGQGRTEAFF
TRBV29-1	.	TRBJ1-2	.	TGCAGCGTTGAATTTCCCAGGGGACCTTATGGCTACACCTTC	CSVEFPRGPYGYTF
TRBV7-9	.	TRBJ1-1	few	TGTGCCAGCAGCCTGGACCTGGGGAGGGGAGCTTTCTTT	CASSLDLGRGAFF
TRBV18	TRBD2	TRBJ2-7	.	TGTGCCAGCTCAGTGACAGCGGGGGACTCCTACGAGCAGTACTTC	CASSVTAGDSYEQYF
TRBV19	TRBD1	TRBJ2-1	.	TGTGCCAGTAGTGAGAGGACAGGGGTAGGGTATGAGCAGTTCTTC	CASSERTGVGYEQFF
TRBV5-6	.	TRBJ2-7	.	TGTGCCAGCATCCTCCGGGGGGCAGCCGAGCAGTACTTC	CASILRGAAEQYF
TRBV5-1	TRBD1	TRBJ1-1	.	TGCGCCAGCAGCTTTTCAGCAGGGGGCACTGAAGCTTTCTTT	CASSFSAGGTEAFF
TRBV15	TRBD2	TRBJ2-3	.	TGTGCCACCAGCAGAGATCGGGGTAGCGGGGGCACAGATACGCAGTATTTT	CATSRDRGSGGTDTQYF
TRBV30	.	TRBJ1-2	.	TGTGCCTGGACCCATTCCCAGTTTGGCTACACCTTC	CAWTHSQFGYTF
TRBV5-4	.	TRBJ1-1	.	TGTGCCAGCAGCTCCCCCATGGGGCACACTGAAGCTTTCTTT	CASSSPMGHTEAFF
TRBV28	.	TRBJ1-2	.	TGTGCCAGCAGTTTATCAGACTATGGCTACACCTTC	CASSLSDYGYTF
TRBV19	TRBD1	TRBJ2-2	once	TGTGCCAGTAGTATAGATGGGACAGTACTCACCGGGGAGCTGTTTTTT	CASSIDGTVLTGELFF
TRBV5-4	TRBD1	TRBJ2-7	few	TGTGCCAGCAGCTTGGTGGCAGGGGGCTTCGGTGAGCAGTACTTC	CASSLVAGGFGEQYF
TRBV7-9	TRBD2	TRBJ2-1	.	TGTGCCAGCAGCATGGGACTAGCGGGGGGTACGAACAATGAGCAGTTCTTC	CASSMGLAGGTNNEQFF
TRBV5-1	TRBD2	TRBJ2-3	once	TGCGCCAGCAGCTTGCTAGCGGGACCCACAGATACGCAGTATTTT	CASSLLAGPTDTQYF
TRBV5-1	TRBD2	TRBJ2-5	once	TGCGCCAGCAGCCCCAGGAGGTCGGGACTAGCAGAGACCCAGTACTTC	CASSPRRSGLAETQYF
TRBV9	.	TRBJ2-7	few	TGTGCCAGCAGCACCCCGGACAGCAGTCTCGGCGAGCAGTACTTC	CASSTPDSSLGEQYF
TRBV7-3	.	TRBJ1-1	once	TGTGCCAGCAGCTTAAATAAGAACACTGAAGCTTTCTTT	CASSLNKNTEAFF